Shown below are 17 T cell receptor beta chains from a single sample sequenced in a study of blood T cell repertoires in COVID-19. Using immunoSEQ multiplex PCR, the repertoire was profiled, and TCRdb retains in-frame clones only, with some absent. Altogether about 89,000 clones are present, approximately 86% being singletons, with the ten largest covering approximately 1.2%. The sequenced material came from peripheral blood. The source of these receptors is an older man with active or convalescent COVID-19.

This chain links TRBV2 with TRBJ2-2; the D gene is possibly TRBD1 (6 bases). The V end lost 5 bases, the J end lost 5 bases, and 9 bases lay between the germline ends. The CDR3 sequence is 13 residues long. Germline V CDR1 and CDR2: SNHLY, FYNNEI. The CDR3 DNA is TGTGCCAGCAGTCTACAGGGAACCGGGGAGCTGTTTTTT. This encodes CASSLQGTGELFF.

In its sample, this clone was seen a few times. The chain carries TRBV3-1 (or the pseudogene TRBV3-2) and TRBJ1-1; D unresolved. Per germline, CDR1 LGHDT and CDR2 YNNKEL (reference sequence). Between the trimmed V and J ends, which lost 1 base and 5 bases, there was a span of 8 bases. CDR3 length: 13 amino acids. CDR3 DNA sequence: TGTGCCAGCAGCCAAGCGGGGTCGACTGAAGCTTTCTTT. Its protein is CASSQAGSTEAFF.

This chain connects TRBV25-1 to TRBJ2-1; 9 bases map to TRBD2. V lost 3 bases to trimming and J lost 8 bases; unmatched junction nucleotides: 8. This CDR3 region has 15 residues. CDR1 is MGHDK and CDR2 is SYGVNS in the germline V gene. The CDR3 sequence is CASSDLTSGGDEQFF. DNA of the CDR3: TGTGCCAGCAGTGACTTGACTAGCGGAGGGGATGAGCAGTTCTTC.

The chain links TRBV2 to TRBJ2-1, with TRBD1 as a possible D gene (7 bases). Germline V CDR1 and CDR2: SNHLY, FYNNEI. Trimming shortened V by 9 bases and J by 8 bases, and 11 bases separated the two germline ends. The CDR3 loop spans 11 amino acids. In nucleotides, the CDR3 is TGTGCCAGGGAGGGGGCCGATGAGCAGTTCTTC. Translation: CAREGADEQFF.

The CDR3 nucleotides are TGTGCCAGCAGCTTGACGACAGTCTCCTACGAGCAGTACTTC. Amino acids: CASSLTTVSYEQYF. The gene calls are TRBV5-6 and TRBJ2-7; TRBD1 is a possible D gene (5 bases). This CDR3 spans 14 amino acids. From germline, CDR1 is SGHDT and CDR2 YYEEEE. V dropped 1 base and J dropped 0 bases, with 8 bases sitting between them. Looking up the rest from reference TRBV5-6 and TRBJ2-7 gives the full variable domain: DAGVTQSPTHLIKTRGQQVTLRCSPKSGHDTVSWYQQALGQGPQFIFQYYEEEERQRGNFPDRFSGHQFPNYSSELNVNALLLGDSALYLCASSLTTVSYEQYFGPGTRLTVT.

The CDR3 region is CASSGGTSGRADTQYF. As DNA, the CDR3 is TGTGCCAGCAGTGGGGGGACTAGCGGGAGGGCAGATACGCAGTATTTT. The rearrangement uses TRBV2 and TRBJ2-3; 16 bases map to TRBD2. After removal of 4 bases from V and 4 bases from J, the junction contained 2 bases not matched to a gene. Germline CDR1 is SNHLY and CDR2 is FYNNEI. The CDR3 has 16 residues.

The rearrangement joins TRBV29-1 to TRBJ1-1; no firm D call. CDR1 SQVTM and CDR2 ANQGSEA come from the germline V gene. The V end lost 3 bases, the J end lost 4 bases, and 12 bases lay between the germline ends. This CDR3 region has 13 residues. CDR3: CSVELGPLTEAFF. In DNA, the CDR3 is TGCAGCGTTGAGCTGGGCCCCCTCACTGAAGCTTTCTTT.

The V call is TRBV5-1, the J call TRBJ2-3, with TRBD2 matching over 13 bases. V lost 4 bases to trimming and J lost 0 bases; unmatched junction nucleotides: 8. The CDR3 runs 18 residues. Germline V gene data show CDR1 as SGHRS and CDR2 as YFSETQ. The CDR3 DNA is TGCGCCAGCAGCCTCAGACTAGCGGGAGGCTTAAGCACAGATACGCAGTATTTT. The encoded protein is CASSLRLAGGLSTDTQYF.

The V and J genes are TRBV27 and TRBJ2-3; the match to TRBD2 covers 9 bases. The V gene end was trimmed by 5 bases and the J gene end by 5 bases; junction bases not matched to a gene: 11. CDR3 length: 16 residues. Per germline, CDR1 MNHEY and CDR2 SMNVEV (reference sequence). The CDR3, as DNA: TGTGCCAGCAGTACCCGCGGGAGGGACGCTGTAGATACGCAGTATTTT. This codes for CASSTRGRDAVDTQYF.

J is TRBJ2-5 and V is TRBV19; TRBD1 matches 7 bases. The CDR3 runs 12 residues. The V and J ends lost 6 bases and 8 bases, in that order; junction bases with no gene match: 6. The V gene's germline CDR1 is LNHDA and CDR2 SQIVND (reference sequence). The CDR3 nucleotides read TGTGCCAGTAGCTCACAGGGGAGCACCCAGTACTTC. It codes for CASSSQGSTQYF. Looking up the rest from reference TRBV19 and TRBJ2-5 gives the full variable domain: DGGITQSPKYLFRKEGQNVTLSCEQNLNHDAMYWYRQDPGQGLRLIYYSQIVNDFQKGDIAEGYSVSREKKESFPLTVTSAQKNPTAFYLCASSSQGSTQYFGPGTRLLVL.

The V and J genes are TRBV25-1 and TRBJ2-1, with 13 nucleotides matching TRBD2. CDR3 length: 15 residues. V was clipped by 6 bases and J by 4 bases; unmatched bases: 3. Per germline, CDR1 MGHDK and CDR2 SYGVNS. The CDR3 nucleotides read TGTGCCAGCAGCCCGGGACTAGCGGGGTACAATGAGCAGTTCTTC. The encoded protein is CASSPGLAGYNEQFF.

The rearrangement joins TRBV21-1 to TRBJ1-6. TRBV21-1 is classified as a pseudogene. This CDR3 has 15 amino acids. CDR3 DNA sequence: TGTGCCAGCAGCAATCTGGAGGGGCCGTTTTCACCCCTCCACTTT. Residues: CASSNLEGPFSPLHF.

The chain couples TRBV4-1 to TRBJ1-2; D gene uncertain. This CDR3 is 14 amino acids long. The germline V and J ends were trimmed by 0 bases and 6 bases, with 11 bases remaining between them. Germline CDR1 reads MGHRA; CDR2 reads YSYEKL. CDR3 in amino acids: CASSQDTRVDGYTF. The CDR3 DNA is TGCGCCAGCAGCCAAGATACGAGGGTTGATGGCTACACCTTC.

The count of this clone is one. The rearrangement joins TRBV7-2 to TRBJ2-1; D is undetermined. The CDR3 consists of 16 residues. CDR1 SGHTA and CDR2 FQGNSA come from the germline V gene. The ends were cut back, 2 bases at V and 2 bases at J, with 13 bases in the middle. The CDR3 loop reads CASSLSFSDPYNEQFF. The CDR3 bases are TGTGCCAGCAGCTTAAGTTTCAGCGACCCCTACAATGAGCAGTTCTTC.

This clone has just a few counts. V usage is TRBV19 and J usage is TRBJ2-5; 15 nucleotides agree with TRBD2. CDR1 and CDR2 (germline): LNHDA, SQIVND (reference sequence). This CDR3 has 17 amino acids. V was pared by 4 bases and J by 1 base, with 4 bases of the junction left unmatched. CDR3 bases: TGTGCCAGTAGTACCTCGGGACTAGCGGGGGGCCAAGAGACCCAGTACTTC. Protein product: CASSTSGLAGGQETQYF.

The chain joins TRBV24-1 to TRBJ2-1; TRBD2 is a possible D gene (5 bases). The V gene lost 2 bases and the J gene lost 2 bases, with 15 bases spanning the gap. Germline CDR1 reads KGHDR; CDR2 reads SFDVKD. The CDR3 loop spans 17 amino acids. The CDR3 DNA reads TGTGCCACCAGTGATTCAACCGGGTCCGGGACCTACAATGAGCAGTTCTTC. Its protein is CATSDSTGSGTYNEQFF.

The V and J genes are TRBV18 and TRBJ1-4; no firm D call. Germline V lookup: CDR1 KGHSH, CDR2 LQKENI. CDR3 length: 12 residues. V was clipped by 3 bases and J by 8 bases, with 7 bases between them. Here the CDR3 reads CASSPNVEKLFF. CDR3 DNA: TGTGCCAGCTCACCTAATGTGGAAAAACTGTTTTTT. The full variable domain, rest sourced from reference TRBV18 and TRBJ1-4, is NAGVMQNPRHLVRRRGQEARLRCSPMKGHSHVYWYRQLPEEGLKFMVYLQKENIIDESGMPKERFSAEFPKEGPSILRIQQVVRGDSAAYFCASSPNVEKLFFGSGTQLSVL.